This TCR beta chain was documented in a study of brain T cells in children with intractable seizures. Notes on the study in general: Clones missing pre-surgery may reflect undersampling of that blood sample.

Sequencing used immunoSEQ multiplex PCR; TCRdb keeps in-frame clones, though not all of them. The sample yields about 340,000 clones, about 93% seen once. For this clone: No antigen is known for it.

The time point denotes: blood from clinic visit 5 months post-surgery; TSC patient then seizure free. Only cases whose brain tissue showed the highest T cell transcript signatures were sequenced. Before surgery, patients took at least one anti-epileptic drug. The CDR3 loop spans 17 amino acids. Trimming cost V 5 bases and J 2 bases, with 19 bases left between them. Germline CDR1 KGHSH, CDR2 LQKENI. This receptor was obtained from a boy under three years old with tuberous sclerosis and intractable seizures. The V call is TRBV18, the J call TRBJ1-5; weak D call: TRBD1 (6 bases). Specimen: peripheral blood, collected approximately 5 months after surgery. The CDR3 nucleotides read TGTGCCAGCTCATTAATAGTGGGGGGGCTTGGCAATCAGCCCCAGCATTTT. This sequence encodes CASSLIVGGLGNQPQHF. The variable domain in full, completed from reference TRBV18 and TRBJ1-5, reads NAGVMQNPRHLVRRRGQEARLRCSPMKGHSHVYWYRQLPEEGLKFMVYLQKENIIDESGMPKERFSAEFPKEGPSILRIQQVVRGDSAAYFCASSLIVGGLGNQPQHFGDGTRLSIL.